The entry below gives a single T cell receptor (beta chain) sequence along with its context. The sample belongs to a study of a mutant IDH1 vaccine in newly diagnosed glioma. Study-level information: Most patients had radiochemotherapy with temozolomide before enrollment; others had one alone.

Time point meaning: baseline, week 1 (first vaccination visit). Treatment specified: pre-vaccination baseline after standard-of-care therapy. V lost 7 bases to trimming and J lost 2 bases, with 5 bases between them. In germline, CDR1 is LNHDA, CDR2 SQIVND (reference sequence). This CDR3 comprises 11 residues. Profiled with immunoSEQ multiplex PCR; TCRdb holds only in-frame clones, not every one. The profile covers under 75,000 clones, with 75% to 95% appearing a single time and approximately 2.4% taken by the ten largest. The chain joins TRBV19 to TRBJ1-2; no definite D call. The starting material was PBMCs, obtained from a glioma patient treated with radiotherapy, temozolomide or both. The source is a man between 45 and 60 years old with glioma. The CDR3: CASTANYGYTF. The CDR3, as DNA: TGTGCCAGTACCGCGAACTATGGCTACACCTTC.